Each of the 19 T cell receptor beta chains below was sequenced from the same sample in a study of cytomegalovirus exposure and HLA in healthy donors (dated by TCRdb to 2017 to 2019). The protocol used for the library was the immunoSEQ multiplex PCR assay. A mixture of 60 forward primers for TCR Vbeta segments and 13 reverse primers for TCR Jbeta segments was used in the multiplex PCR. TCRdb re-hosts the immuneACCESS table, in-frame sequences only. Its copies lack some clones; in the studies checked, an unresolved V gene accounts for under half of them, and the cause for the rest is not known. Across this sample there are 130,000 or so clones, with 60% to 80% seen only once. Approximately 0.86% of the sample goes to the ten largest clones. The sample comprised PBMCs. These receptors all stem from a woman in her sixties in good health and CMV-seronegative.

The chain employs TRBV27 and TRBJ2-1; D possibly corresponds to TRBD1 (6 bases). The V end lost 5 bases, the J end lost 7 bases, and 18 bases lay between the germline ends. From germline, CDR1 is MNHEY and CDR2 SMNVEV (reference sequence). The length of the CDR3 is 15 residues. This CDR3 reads CASSPRGNSWNEQFF. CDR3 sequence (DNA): TGTGCCAGCAGTCCCAGGGGAAATTCCTGGAATGAGCAGTTCTTC.

CDR3 nucleotides: TGTGCCACCAGCAGAGATTACCCAGGGTTAGGGGAAAAACTGTTTTTT. Translated: CATSRDYPGLGEKLFF. V is TRBV15 and J is TRBJ1-4; a weak D match, TRBD1 (5 bases). Germline V gene lookup returns CDR1 LNHNV and CDR2 YYDKDF (reference sequence). The CDR3 covers 16 residues. Deletions cut 0 bases from V and 8 bases from J, with 16 bases between.

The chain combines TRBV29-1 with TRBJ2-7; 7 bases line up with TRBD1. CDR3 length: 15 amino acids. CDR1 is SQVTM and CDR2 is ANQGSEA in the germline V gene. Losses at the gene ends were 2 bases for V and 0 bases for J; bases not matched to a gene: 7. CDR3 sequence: CSVERLGTDSYEQYF. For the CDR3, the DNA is TGCAGCGTTGAAAGGCTGGGGACAGACTCCTACGAGCAGTACTTC.

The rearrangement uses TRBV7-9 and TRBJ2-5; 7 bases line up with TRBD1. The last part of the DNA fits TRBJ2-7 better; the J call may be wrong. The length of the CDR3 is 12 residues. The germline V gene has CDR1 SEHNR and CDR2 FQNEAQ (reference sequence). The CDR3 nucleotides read TGTGCCAGCAGCCTTACAGGGGACGAGCAGTACTTC. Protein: CASSLTGDEQYF.

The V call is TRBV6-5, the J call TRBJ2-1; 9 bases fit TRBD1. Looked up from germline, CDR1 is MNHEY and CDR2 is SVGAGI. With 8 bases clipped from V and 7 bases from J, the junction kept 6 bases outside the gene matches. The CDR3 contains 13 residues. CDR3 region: CASAGTGLNEQFF. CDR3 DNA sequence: TGTGCCAGCGCCGGGACAGGGCTGAATGAGCAGTTCTTC.

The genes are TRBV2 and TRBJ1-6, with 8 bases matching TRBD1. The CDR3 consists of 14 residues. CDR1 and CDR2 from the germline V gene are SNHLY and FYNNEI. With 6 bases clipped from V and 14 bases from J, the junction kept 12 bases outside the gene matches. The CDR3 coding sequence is TGTGCCAGCAGCCCGACAGGGGCCATTAGAGCCCTCCACTTT. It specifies CASSPTGAIRALHF.

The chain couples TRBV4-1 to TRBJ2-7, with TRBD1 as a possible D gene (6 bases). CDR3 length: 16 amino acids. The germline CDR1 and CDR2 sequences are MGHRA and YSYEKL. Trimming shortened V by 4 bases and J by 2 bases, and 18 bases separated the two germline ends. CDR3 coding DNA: TGCGCCAGCAGCCGGACCATCAGGACAGATACCTACGAGCAGTACTTC. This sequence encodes CASSRTIRTDTYEQYF.

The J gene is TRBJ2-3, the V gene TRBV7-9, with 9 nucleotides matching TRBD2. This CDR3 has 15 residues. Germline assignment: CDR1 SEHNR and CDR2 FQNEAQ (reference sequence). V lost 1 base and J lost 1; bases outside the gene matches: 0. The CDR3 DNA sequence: TGTGCCAGCAGCTTAGGACTAGCGGGCACAGATACGCAGTATTTT. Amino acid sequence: CASSLGLAGTDTQYF.

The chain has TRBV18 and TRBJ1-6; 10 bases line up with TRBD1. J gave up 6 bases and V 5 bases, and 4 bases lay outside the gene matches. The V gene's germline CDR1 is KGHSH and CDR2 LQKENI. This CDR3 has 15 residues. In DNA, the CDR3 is TGTGCCAGCTCAAGTGGGGACAGGGGTAATTCACCCCTCCACTTT. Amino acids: CASSSGDRGNSPLHF.

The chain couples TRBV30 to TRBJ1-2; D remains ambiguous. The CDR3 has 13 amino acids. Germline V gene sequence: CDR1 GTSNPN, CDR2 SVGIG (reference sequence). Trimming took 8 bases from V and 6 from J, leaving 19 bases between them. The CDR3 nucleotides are TGTGCCGTGGAGGGATTCAGCTCGGATGGCTACACCTTC. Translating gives CAVEGFSSDGYTF. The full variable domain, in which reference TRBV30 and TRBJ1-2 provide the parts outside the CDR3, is SQTIHQWPATLVQPVGSPLSLECTVEGTSNPNLYWYRQAAGRGLQLLFYSVGIGQISSEVPQNLSASRPQDRQFILSSKKLLLSDSGFYLCAVEGFSSDGYTFGSGTRLTVV.

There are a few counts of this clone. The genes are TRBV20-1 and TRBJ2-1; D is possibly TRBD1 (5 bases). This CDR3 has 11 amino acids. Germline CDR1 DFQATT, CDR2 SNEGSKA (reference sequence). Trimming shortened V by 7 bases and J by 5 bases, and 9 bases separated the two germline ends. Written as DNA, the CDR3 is TGCAGTGTGGGCAGGGACAATGAGCAGTTCTTC. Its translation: CSVGRDNEQFF.

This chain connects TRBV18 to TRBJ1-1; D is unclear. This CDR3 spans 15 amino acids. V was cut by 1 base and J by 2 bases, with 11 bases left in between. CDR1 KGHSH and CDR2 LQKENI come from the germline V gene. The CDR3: CASSPLPGENTEAFF. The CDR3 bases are TGTGCCAGCTCACCACTTCCGGGAGAAAACACTGAAGCTTTCTTT.

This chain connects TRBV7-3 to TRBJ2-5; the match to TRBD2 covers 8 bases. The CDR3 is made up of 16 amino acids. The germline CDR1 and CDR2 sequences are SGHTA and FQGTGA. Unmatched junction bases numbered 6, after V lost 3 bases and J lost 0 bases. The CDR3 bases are TGTGCCAGCAGCTTTAGCGGGAATCTCTACCAAGAGACCCAGTACTTC. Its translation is CASSFSGNLYQETQYF.

The CDR3 coding sequence is TGTGCCAGCAGCTACGTCAGCGGGGGCTACGAGCAGTACTTC. Amino acid sequence: CASSYVSGGYEQYF. The chain carries TRBV7-9 and TRBJ2-7; TRBD2 agrees at 8 bases. With 4 bases clipped from V and 3 bases from J, the junction kept 5 bases outside the gene matches. The CDR3 is 14 residues long. Germline V gene data show CDR1 as SEHNR and CDR2 as FQNEAQ (reference sequence).

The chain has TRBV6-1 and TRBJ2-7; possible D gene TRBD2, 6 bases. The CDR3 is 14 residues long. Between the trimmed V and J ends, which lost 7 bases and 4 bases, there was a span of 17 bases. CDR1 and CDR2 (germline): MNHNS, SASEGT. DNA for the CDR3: TGTGCCAGCAAGGTGGTGCGGGGTACGTACGAGCAGTACTTC. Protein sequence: CASKVVRGTYEQYF.

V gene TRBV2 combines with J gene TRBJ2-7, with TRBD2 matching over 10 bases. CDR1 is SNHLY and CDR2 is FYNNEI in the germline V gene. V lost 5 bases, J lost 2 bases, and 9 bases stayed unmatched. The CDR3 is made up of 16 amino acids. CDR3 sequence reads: CASSPGLAARAYEQYF. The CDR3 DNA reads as TGTGCCAGCAGTCCCGGACTAGCGGCAAGGGCCTACGAGCAGTACTTC.

DNA of the CDR3: TGTGCCAGCAGCTTGGCCCCCGGCGGGGGGTTCTACGAGCAGTACTTC. Protein sequence: CASSLAPGGGFYEQYF. This chain connects TRBV5-4 to TRBJ2-7; 8 bases line up with TRBD2. This CDR3 contains 16 residues. Germline CDR1 SGHNT, CDR2 YYREEE (reference sequence). Losses at the gene ends were 0 bases for V and 3 bases for J; bases not matched to a gene: 8.

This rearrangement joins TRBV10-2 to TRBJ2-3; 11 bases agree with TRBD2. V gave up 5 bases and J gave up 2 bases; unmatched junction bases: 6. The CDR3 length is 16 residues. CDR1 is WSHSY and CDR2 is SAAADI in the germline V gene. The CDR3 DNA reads TGCGCCAGCAGTCGTCTGACTAGCGGGACCACAGATACGCAGTATTTT. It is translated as CASSRLTSGTTDTQYF.

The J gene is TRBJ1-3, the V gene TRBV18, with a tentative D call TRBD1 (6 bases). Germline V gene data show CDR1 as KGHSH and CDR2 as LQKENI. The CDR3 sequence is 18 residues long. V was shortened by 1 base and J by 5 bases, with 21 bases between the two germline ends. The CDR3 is CASSPLGGTMAERNTIYF. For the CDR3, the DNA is TGTGCCAGCTCACCACTCGGTGGGACAATGGCGGAGAGAAACACCATATATTTT.